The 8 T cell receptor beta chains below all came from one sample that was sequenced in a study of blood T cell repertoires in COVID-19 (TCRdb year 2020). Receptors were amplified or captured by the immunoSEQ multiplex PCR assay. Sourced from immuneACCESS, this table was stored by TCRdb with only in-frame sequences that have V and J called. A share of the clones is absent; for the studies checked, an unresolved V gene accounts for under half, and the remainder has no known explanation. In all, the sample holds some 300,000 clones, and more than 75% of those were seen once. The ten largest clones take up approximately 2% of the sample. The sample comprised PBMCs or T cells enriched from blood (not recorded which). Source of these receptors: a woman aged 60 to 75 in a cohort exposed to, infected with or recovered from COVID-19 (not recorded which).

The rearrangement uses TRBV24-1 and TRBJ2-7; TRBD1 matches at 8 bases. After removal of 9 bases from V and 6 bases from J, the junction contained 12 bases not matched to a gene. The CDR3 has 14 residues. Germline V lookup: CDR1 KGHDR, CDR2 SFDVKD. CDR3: CATSDGRRGLEQYF. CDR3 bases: TGTGCCACCTCCGATGGCCGCAGGGGGCTCGAGCAGTACTTC.

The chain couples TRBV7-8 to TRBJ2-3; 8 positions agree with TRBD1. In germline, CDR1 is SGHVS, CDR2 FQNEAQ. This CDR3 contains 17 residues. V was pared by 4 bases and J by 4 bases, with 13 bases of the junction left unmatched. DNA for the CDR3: TGTGCCAGCAGCTCCCGGACAGGGATAGGTAGGGCAGATACGCAGTATTTT. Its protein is CASSSRTGIGRADTQYF.

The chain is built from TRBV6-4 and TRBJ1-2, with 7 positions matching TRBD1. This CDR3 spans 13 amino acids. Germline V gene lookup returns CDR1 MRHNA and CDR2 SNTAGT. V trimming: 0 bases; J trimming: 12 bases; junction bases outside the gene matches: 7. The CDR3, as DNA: TGTGCCAGCAGTGACTCGGGTAGGGGGCCCCACACCTTC. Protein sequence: CASSDSGRGPHTF.

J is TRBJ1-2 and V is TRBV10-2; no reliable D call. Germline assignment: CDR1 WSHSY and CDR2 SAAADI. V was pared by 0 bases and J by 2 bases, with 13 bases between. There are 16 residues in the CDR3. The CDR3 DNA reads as TGCGCCAGCAGTGAGTCGAGCCGGGGTATCAACTATGGCTACACCTTC. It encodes CASSESSRGINYGYTF.

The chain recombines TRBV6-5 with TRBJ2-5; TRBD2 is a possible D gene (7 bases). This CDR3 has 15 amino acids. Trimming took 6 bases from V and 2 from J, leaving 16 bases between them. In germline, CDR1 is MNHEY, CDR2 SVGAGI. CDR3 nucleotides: TGTGCCAGCAGAATCAGCGGGACACCTCAAGAGACCCAGTACTTC. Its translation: CASRISGTPQETQYF.

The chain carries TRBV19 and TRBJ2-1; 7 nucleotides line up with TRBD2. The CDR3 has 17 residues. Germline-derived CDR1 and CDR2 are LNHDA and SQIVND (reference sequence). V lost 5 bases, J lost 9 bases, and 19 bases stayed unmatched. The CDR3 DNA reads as TGTGCCAGTAGTTCGATCATTAGCGGGCGTTGGATTATTGAGCAGTTCTTC. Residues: CASSSIISGRWIIEQFF.

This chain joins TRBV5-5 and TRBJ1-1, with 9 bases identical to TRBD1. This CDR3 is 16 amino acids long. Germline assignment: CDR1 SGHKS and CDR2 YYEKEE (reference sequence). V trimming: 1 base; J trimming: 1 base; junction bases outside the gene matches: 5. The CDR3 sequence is CASSLWGQGTNTEAFF. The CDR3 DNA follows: TGTGCCAGCAGCTTGTGGGGACAGGGAACGAACACTGAAGCTTTCTTT.

The CDR3 DNA reads as TGTGCCAGCAGCTTAAGAGGTACAGGGGGGCAGTATTTT. Its translation: CASSLRGTGGQYF. The chain recombines TRBV7-2 with TRBJ2-3, with 8 bases identical to TRBD1. This CDR3 has 13 amino acids. Germline CDR1 reads SGHTA; CDR2 reads FQGNSA. J gave up 11 bases and V 2 bases, and 6 bases lay outside the gene matches.